The 20 T cell receptor beta chains listed next were all sequenced from one sample in a study of blood T cell repertoires in COVID-19. The repertoire was sequenced with immunoSEQ multiplex PCR; TCRdb's copy has only in-frame clones and lacks some. Of about 140,000 clones in the sample, about three quarters were seen once. The material sequenced was peripheral blood. All receptors come from a woman between 50 and 59 years old with active or convalescent COVID-19.

The chain carries TRBV30 and TRBJ1-3, with unresolved D. The CDR3 length is 17 residues. The germline V gene has CDR1 GTSNPN and CDR2 SVGIG (reference sequence). V lost 3 bases to trimming and J lost 0 bases, with 18 bases between them. The CDR3 loop is CAWSTISYSSSGNTIYF. The CDR3 DNA is TGTGCCTGGAGCACGATAAGTTACAGTTCCTCTGGAAACACCATATATTTT.

This sequence joins TRBV9 and TRBJ1-3, with D perhaps matching TRBD1 (5 bases). The germline V and J ends were trimmed by 3 bases and 3 bases, with 10 bases remaining between them. The CDR3 has 14 residues. Per the germline V gene, CDR1 is SGDLS and CDR2 is YYNGEE. Here the CDR3 reads CASSATGGGNTIYF. The CDR3 coding sequence is TGTGCCAGCAGCGCCACAGGTGGTGGAAACACCATATATTTT. The whole variable domain, filled in from reference TRBV9 and TRBJ1-3, reads DSGVTQTPKHLITATGQRVTLRCSPRSGDLSVYWYQQSLDQGLQFLIQYYNGEERAKGNILERFSAQQFPDLHSELNLSSLELGDSALYFCASSATGGGNTIYFGEGSWLTVV.

The chain couples TRBV3-1 (or the pseudogene TRBV3-2) to TRBJ2-5; D is undetermined. Per the germline V gene, CDR1 is LGHDT and CDR2 is YNNKEL (reference sequence). V dropped 7 bases and J dropped 4 bases, with 13 bases sitting between them. The CDR3 runs 13 residues. The CDR3 DNA follows: TGTGCCAGCATCAGGATTCCTGGAGAGACCCAGTACTTC. Protein sequence: CASIRIPGETQYF.

This clone was recorded a few times. The chain uses TRBV30 and TRBJ1-6; 10 positions agree with TRBD1. V lost 2 bases to trimming and J lost 14 bases; unmatched junction nucleotides: 12. CDR3 length: 15 amino acids. Germline lookup yields CDR1 GTSNPN and CDR2 SVGIG (reference sequence). The CDR3 is CAWSPTTGGRVSLHF. CDR3 sequence (DNA): TGTGCCTGGAGTCCTACGACAGGGGGCAGAGTATCCCTCCACTTT.

The genes are TRBV19 and TRBJ2-3, with D hard to call. Germline values: CDR1 LNHDA, CDR2 SQIVND (reference sequence). This CDR3 is 11 amino acids long. V shed 1 base and J shed 6 bases, with 2 bases lying between them. CDR3 DNA sequence: TGTGCCAGTAGTATAGCGGATACGCAGTATTTT. This sequence encodes CASSIADTQYF.

CDR3 amino acids: CASSLIAGGAYEQYF. The CDR3 region has the DNA TGTGCCAGCAGCTTAATCGCAGGGGGTGCCTACGAGCAGTACTTC. The rearrangement links TRBV7-9 to TRBJ2-7, with 7 bases that match TRBD1. This CDR3 is built from 15 residues. V trimming: 2 bases; J trimming: 2 bases; junction bases outside the gene matches: 6. Looked up from germline, CDR1 is SEHNR and CDR2 is FQNEAQ (reference sequence).

The chain links TRBV5-4 to TRBJ1-2; 12 bases map to TRBD1. V lost 4 bases and J lost 5; bases outside the gene matches: 15. The CDR3 spans 18 residues. Germline V gives CDR1 SGHNT, CDR2 YYREEE (reference sequence). The CDR3 sequence is CASSTTGTGGVRLYGYTF. The CDR3 bases are TGTGCCAGCAGCACGACCGGGACAGGGGGCGTCAGACTATATGGCTACACCTTC.

The V call is TRBV7-6, the J call TRBJ2-1; TRBD1 agrees at 11 bases. The trim removed 5 bases at V and 5 bases at J, leaving 5 bases unmatched. The CDR3 loop spans 15 amino acids. Germline V CDR1 and CDR2: SGHVS, FNYEAQ. This chain's CDR3 is CASSPGQGANNEQFF. DNA for the CDR3: TGTGCCAGCAGCCCCGGACAGGGGGCGAACAATGAGCAGTTCTTC.

This chain uses TRBV28 with TRBJ1-5; TRBD1 aligns across 8 bases. The CDR3 sequence is 14 residues long. Germline-derived CDR1 and CDR2 are MDHEN and SYDVKM. The V segment lost 3 bases and the J segment 7 bases; nucleotides outside the gene matches: 5. The CDR3 is CASSFGDRSQPQHF. The CDR3, as DNA: TGTGCCAGCAGTTTCGGGGACAGGTCCCAGCCCCAGCATTTT.

The genes are TRBV6-2 or TRBV6-3 and TRBJ1-5; weak D call: TRBD1 (6 bases). This CDR3 comprises 18 residues. CDR1 is MNHEY, CDR2 SVGEGT, per germline. V lost 5 bases and J lost 1, with 21 bases in between. The CDR3 here is CASSQQGFRIYSNQPQHF. The CDR3 coding sequence is TGTGCCAGCAGTCAACAGGGCTTTCGGATATACAGCAATCAGCCCCAGCATTTT.

This rearrangement joins TRBV7-2 to TRBJ2-7, with TRBD2 matching 10 bases. The CDR3 consists of 15 residues. Losses at the gene ends were 3 bases for V and 4 bases for J; bases not matched to a gene: 6. The V gene's germline CDR1 is SGHTA and CDR2 FQGNSA. The chain's CDR3 is CASSFTSGERYEQYF. The CDR3 coding sequence is TGTGCCAGCAGCTTCACTAGCGGGGAGAGGTACGAGCAGTACTTC.

The chain carries TRBV28 and TRBJ1-5; TRBD1 matches 7 bases. The CDR3 sequence is 14 residues long. The germline CDR1 and CDR2 sequences are MDHEN and SYDVKM. J lost 6 bases, V lost 5 bases, and 7 bases had no gene match. The CDR3 nucleotides are TGTGCCAGCAGTAGAAGACAGGGTGGTCAGCCCCAGCATTTT. Its translation is CASSRRQGGQPQHF. The whole variable domain, remainder taken from reference TRBV28 and TRBJ1-5, is DVKVTQSSRYLVKRTGEKVFLECVQDMDHENMFWYRQDPGLGLRLIYFSYDVKMKEKGDIPEGYSVSREKKERFSLILESASTNQTSMYLCASSRRQGGQPQHFGDGTRLSIL.

The genes are TRBV29-1 and TRBJ1-2; TRBD1 is a possible D gene (6 bases). The CDR3 runs to 15 residues. The germline V gene has CDR1 SQVTM and CDR2 ANQGSEA. V was clipped by 1 base and J by 7 bases, with 19 bases between them. For the CDR3, the DNA is TGCAGCGTTGAAGCACAGGGTGTTCGTTTCGGTGGCTACACCTTC. This sequence encodes CSVEAQGVRFGGYTF.

The rearrangement uses TRBV9 and TRBJ2-5; D gene uncertain. Trimming left V 0 bases short and J 5 bases short, with 17 bases between. In germline, CDR1 is SGDLS, CDR2 YYNGEE. CDR3 length: 16 amino acids. This CDR3 reads CASSVGVSPSAETQYF. For the CDR3, the DNA is TGTGCCAGCAGCGTAGGAGTTTCACCCTCAGCGGAGACCCAGTACTTC. The full variable domain, rest sourced from reference TRBV9 and TRBJ2-5, is DSGVTQTPKHLITATGQRVTLRCSPRSGDLSVYWYQQSLDQGLQFLIQYYNGEERAKGNILERFSAQQFPDLHSELNLSSLELGDSALYFCASSVGVSPSAETQYFGPGTRLLVL.

The rearrangement links TRBV25-1 to TRBJ1-2; tentative D call: TRBD1 (5 bases). CDR3 length: 15 amino acids. Germline V gene data show CDR1 as MGHDK and CDR2 as SYGVNS. V gave up 0 bases and J gave up 4 bases, with 12 bases separating them. The CDR3 bases are TGTGCCAGCAGTGAATACGACAGTTTCCCCTATGGCTACACCTTC. Residues: CASSEYDSFPYGYTF.

The V and J genes are TRBV29-1 and TRBJ2-1; TRBD2 aligns across 7 bases. Germline CDR1 reads SQVTM; CDR2 reads ANQGSEA. Germline trimming cut 7 bases from V and 1 base from J; bases unmatched to any gene: 13. This CDR3 is built from 16 residues. In DNA form, the CDR3 reads TGCAGCGCCCCGGTGGGCGGGAGTTTTTCCTACAATGAGCAGTTCTTC. Amino acids: CSAPVGGSFSYNEQFF.

The DNA of the CDR3 is TGTGCCTGGAGCGACCCCCGAGGCGGGGGGAACTATGGCTACACCTTC. It specifies CAWSDPRGGGNYGYTF. The chain carries TRBV30 and TRBJ1-2; possible D gene TRBD1, 5 bases. The V and J ends lost 3 bases and 2 bases respectively, with 19 bases between them. From germline, CDR1 is GTSNPN and CDR2 SVGIG (reference sequence). The CDR3 has 16 amino acids.

This clone was seen a handful of times. The V gene is TRBV7-2, the J gene TRBJ1-5, with D maybe TRBD1 (5 bases). The CDR3 spans 16 residues. Germline lookup yields CDR1 SGHTA and CDR2 FQGNSA. V was cut by 2 bases and J by 10 bases, with 21 bases left in between. The CDR3 nucleotides are TGTGCCAGCAGCTTATATCAGGGTCTAGGGTTGGGTCCCCAGCATTTT. It translates to CASSLYQGLGLGPQHF.

The chain combines TRBV19 with TRBJ2-6; D not certain. CDR1 is LNHDA, CDR2 SQIVND, per germline (reference sequence). The CDR3 extends over 16 amino acids. The V end was cut by 3 bases, the J end by 0 bases, with 9 bases between. The CDR3 coding sequence is TGTGCCAGTAGTATTACTGCAACCTCTGGGGCCAACGTCCTGACTTTC. Translating gives CASSITATSGANVLTF.

This clone was counted a few times. This chain connects TRBV29-1 to TRBJ2-5; 9 bases align to TRBD1. The CDR3 loop spans 15 amino acids. Per germline, CDR1 SQVTM and CDR2 ANQGSEA. J lost 1 base, V lost 5 bases, and 8 bases had no gene match. The CDR3 reads CSVSGTGTSQETQYF. The DNA of the CDR3 is TGCAGCGTTTCCGGGACAGGGACATCCCAAGAGACCCAGTACTTC.